The source of this TCR beta chain is a study of metastatic and nonmetastatic thyroid tumors. Findings of the study overall: Relative to benign nodules, malignant thyroid tumors were reportedly characterized by significantly elevated TCR beta diversity in blood and tumor.

This CDR3 is 14 amino acids long. The germline V gene has CDR1 DFQATT and CDR2 SNEGSKA (reference sequence). V shed 1 base and J 2 bases; nucleotides not matched to a gene: 2. This clone occurred once. The antigen is not known. Study processing details: The study's classifier, a distant-metastasis tool for papillary thyroid cancer, was built using CDR3 differences across clinicopathological groups. TCRdb ran MiXCR on the PCR reads. These V and J calls rely on TCRdb rather than the paper's analysis. The sample shows approximately 86,000 clones, roughly an eighth of them seen only once. Ahead of thyroid surgery, no patient had received treatment of any kind.

This clonotype was obtained from a female donor with papillary thyroid cancer or a benign thyroid nodule (not recorded which). Some clones in this sample may be carry-over from other donors' samples. The V call is TRBV20-1, the J call TRBJ2-3, with 8 bases matching TRBD2. Specimen: tumor tissue. The CDR3 loop is CSARAGGATDTQYF. In DNA form, the CDR3 reads TGCAGTGCTAGAGCGGGGGGGGCCACAGATACGCAGTATTTT.